The next 24 T cell receptor beta chains were all read from a single sample in a study of cytomegalovirus exposure and HLA in healthy donors. The PCR was carried out with 60 Vbeta primers and 13 Jbeta primers. Data came from immunoSEQ multiplex PCR; TCRdb stores just in-frame clones and leaves some out. The data contain about 99,000 clones, 75% to 80% of them singletons. Sample: PBMCs. The receptors come from a man aged 55 to 70 in good health and CMV-seropositive.

V usage is TRBV5-1 and J usage is TRBJ2-3; unclear D gene. From germline, CDR1 is SGHRS and CDR2 YFSETQ. V was cut by 9 bases and J by 6 bases, with 11 bases left in between. The CDR3 sequence is 11 residues long. DNA of the CDR3: TGCGCCACCACTGAGCACGATACGCAGTATTTT. This codes for CATTEHDTQYF.

The chain recombines TRBV5-4 with TRBJ1-1, with D possibly TRBD1 on 5 matching bases. Germline CDR1 is SGHNT and CDR2 is YYREEE (reference sequence). The CDR3 extends over 15 amino acids. V lost 3 bases, J lost 1 base, and 13 bases lay in between. The CDR3 loop is CASSSYQQGNTEAFF. The CDR3 DNA follows: TGTGCCAGCAGCTCTTACCAGCAGGGGAACACTGAAGCTTTCTTT.

This clone was seen only a few times. The chain links TRBV10-1 to TRBJ2-1, with 10 nucleotides matching TRBD2. The J segment lost 3 bases and the V segment lost 6 bases, leaving 2 bases of the junction unmatched. Germline CDR1 and CDR2: WNHNN and SYGVQD (reference sequence). The CDR3 is made up of 14 amino acids. DNA for the CDR3: TGCGCCAGCAGCTCTAGCGGGGGCTACAATGAGCAGTTCTTC. Encoded protein: CASSSSGGYNEQFF.

This clone was counted once. This rearrangement joins TRBV14 to TRBJ2-2; 7 bases align to TRBD1. Germline V lookup: CDR1 SGHDN, CDR2 FVKESK. The CDR3 is 15 amino acids. The ends lost 1 base at V and 4 bases at J; junction bases unmatched: 3. The CDR3, as DNA: TGTGCCAGCAGCCAAGTATCAGGGGGCACCGGGGAGCTGTTTTTT. This codes for CASSQVSGGTGELFF.

The chain is built from TRBV9 and TRBJ2-7, with D perhaps matching TRBD1 (6 bases). This CDR3 comprises 14 residues. V was pared by 4 bases and J by 0 bases, with 11 bases between. Germline V gene lookup returns CDR1 SGDLS and CDR2 YYNGEE. The CDR3 DNA follows: TGTGCCAGCAGCTTTGGACAGAGCTCCTACGAGCAGTACTTC. This encodes CASSFGQSSYEQYF.

The chain joins TRBV19 to TRBJ1-2; 12 bases align to TRBD1. This CDR3 contains 17 residues. Per germline, CDR1 LNHDA and CDR2 SQIVND (reference sequence). V was clipped by 4 bases and J by 4 bases; unmatched bases: 10. The CDR3: CASSTRDRGLGSYGYTF. As DNA, the CDR3 is TGTGCCAGTAGTACCCGGGACAGGGGGCTAGGGTCCTATGGCTACACCTTC.

The chain combines TRBV5-6 with TRBJ2-1; 10 bases are a match to TRBD2. The CDR3 is made up of 15 amino acids. Germline V CDR1 and CDR2: SGHDT, YYEEEE. V trimming: 2 bases; J trimming: 4 bases; junction bases outside the gene matches: 3. Here the CDR3 reads CASSFGAGGYNEQFF. DNA of the CDR3: TGTGCCAGCAGCTTTGGAGCGGGGGGGTACAATGAGCAGTTCTTC.

V usage is TRBV9 and J usage is TRBJ1-6, with 11 positions matching TRBD1. Germline V gene lookup returns CDR1 SGDLS and CDR2 YYNGEE. The CDR3 loop spans 15 amino acids. Trimming at V came to 3 bases and at J to 11 bases, leaving 7 bases not matched to a gene. In DNA form, the CDR3 reads TGTGCCAGCAGCGCCCGGACAGGGGGCGCGCCACCCCTCCACTTT. This sequence encodes CASSARTGGAPPLHF.

The chain uses TRBV19 and TRBJ1-1; D may be TRBD1 (6 bases). This CDR3 is 16 amino acids long. The germline gives CDR1 LNHDA, CDR2 SQIVND (reference sequence). The V and J ends lost 4 bases and 1 base respectively, with 16 bases between them. The CDR3 sequence is CASSRPTTGKNTEAFF. DNA for the CDR3: TGTGCCAGTAGTAGGCCAACGACAGGCAAGAACACTGAAGCTTTCTTT.

The rearrangement joins TRBV30 to TRBJ1-3; D unresolved. This CDR3 has 16 amino acids. The germline CDR1 and CDR2 sequences are GTSNPN and SVGIG (reference sequence). V was clipped by 0 bases and J by 1 base, with 13 bases between them. This chain's CDR3 is CAWSVWGVGSGNTIYF. CDR3 coding DNA: TGTGCCTGGAGTGTATGGGGAGTCGGTTCTGGAAACACCATATATTTT.

This clone was counted a single time. The chain carries TRBV10-3 and TRBJ1-6; D is uncertain. Looked up from germline, CDR1 is ENHRY and CDR2 is SYGVKD. The CDR3 length is 14 residues. V lost 4 bases and J lost 5, with 9 bases in between. The CDR3 loop is CAISGARNNSPLHF. For the CDR3, the DNA is TGTGCCATCAGTGGTGCCAGGAATAATTCACCCCTCCACTTT.

This chain connects TRBV5-1 to TRBJ2-7; D perhaps matches TRBD2 (5 bases). CDR3 length: 12 amino acids. V was shortened by 1 base and J by 6 bases, with 8 bases between the two germline ends. Germline lookup yields CDR1 SGHRS and CDR2 YFSETQ. The CDR3 here is CASSLIEGEQYF. The CDR3 DNA is TGCGCCAGCAGCTTGATTGAGGGCGAGCAGTACTTC. Drawing the rest from reference TRBV5-1 and TRBJ2-7, the complete variable domain is KAGVTQTPRYLIKTRGQQVTLSCSPISGHRSVSWYQQTPGQGLQFLFEYFSETQRNKGNFPGRFSGRQFSNSRSEMNVSTLELGDSALYLCASSLIEGEQYFGPGTRLTVT.

The chain couples TRBV28 to TRBJ1-1; D remains ambiguous. The V gene lost 7 bases and the J gene lost 2 bases, with 11 bases spanning the gap. This CDR3 is built from 13 residues. CDR1 MDHEN and CDR2 SYDVKM come from the germline V gene. The CDR3 loop is CASIEEINTEAFF. In nucleotides, the CDR3 is TGTGCCAGCATCGAGGAGATCAACACTGAAGCTTTCTTT.

The J gene is TRBJ2-5, the V gene TRBV5-1; TRBD2 might be the D (7 bases). Germline V lookup: CDR1 SGHRS, CDR2 YFSETQ. Trimming pared 4 bases from V and 1 base from J, leaving 17 bases between. CDR3 length equals 16 residues. CDR3 residues: CASSRQTGGGQETQYF. The CDR3 DNA follows: TGCGCCAGCAGCCGTCAGACGGGGGGCGGCCAAGAGACCCAGTACTTC.

This clone was recorded a few times. The chain uses TRBV28 and TRBJ1-5, with 9 bases fitting TRBD1. Looked up from germline, CDR1 is MDHEN and CDR2 is SYDVKM. This CDR3 spans 16 amino acids. V gave up 8 bases and J gave up 7 bases; unmatched junction bases: 15. The CDR3 bases are TGTGCCAGCGGATTAAAACAGGGGGCCGGCGGCCAGCCCCAGCATTTT. This translates into CASGLKQGAGGQPQHF.

CDR3 bases: TGCAGCGTTGCGGCAGACACTGACTATGGCTACACCTTC. Its protein is CSVAADTDYGYTF. This rearrangement joins TRBV29-1 to TRBJ1-2; D gene ambiguous. The CDR3 contains 13 residues. V dropped 4 bases and J dropped 3 bases, with 12 bases sitting between them. The germline V gene encodes CDR1 SQVTM and CDR2 ANQGSEA. The variable domain in full, with the rest retrieved from reference TRBV29-1 and TRBJ1-2, is SAVISQKPSRDICQRGTSLTIQCQVDSQVTMMFWYRQQPGQSLTLIATANQGSEATYESGFVIDKFPISRPNLTFSTLTVSNMSPEDSSIYLCSVAADTDYGYTFGSGTRLTVV.

The V call is TRBV28, the J call TRBJ1-4; no reliable D call. V gave up 7 bases and J gave up 0 bases, with 3 bases separating them. The CDR3 consists of 12 residues. The germline CDR1 and CDR2 sequences are MDHEN and SYDVKM. CDR3 protein: CASTATNEKLFF. DNA of the CDR3: TGTGCCAGCACCGCAACTAATGAAAAACTGTTTTTT.

The J gene is TRBJ2-5, the V gene TRBV10-3, with 7 bases matching TRBD2. Germline-derived CDR1 and CDR2 are ENHRY and SYGVKD. Trimming at V came to 7 bases and at J to 3 bases, leaving 5 bases not matched to a gene. CDR3 size: 13 residues. The CDR3 nucleotides are TGTGCCATCACTGCACGGGGGGAAGAGACCCAGTACTTC. Translating it yields CAITARGEETQYF.

The chain is built from TRBV5-1 and TRBJ2-1; possible D gene TRBD2, 5 bases. Trimming took 1 base from V and 0 from J, leaving 8 bases between them. CDR3 size: 15 residues. Germline CDR1 SGHRS, CDR2 YFSETQ. CDR3: CASSLTGSSYNEQFF. The CDR3 region has the DNA TGCGCCAGCAGCTTGACGGGGAGCTCCTACAATGAGCAGTTCTTC.

The V call is TRBV11-2, the J call TRBJ2-5; 8 positions agree with TRBD1. V dropped 1 base and J dropped 5; count of bases not matched to a gene: 9. The germline V gene has CDR1 SGHAT and CDR2 FQNNGV. This CDR3 region has 16 residues. The chain's CDR3 is CASSLGTQGARETQYF. The CDR3 DNA sequence: TGTGCCAGCAGCTTAGGGACTCAGGGGGCGAGGGAGACCCAGTACTTC.

The V call is TRBV11-2, the J call TRBJ2-1; TRBD2 aligns across 9 bases. Germline V CDR1 and CDR2: SGHAT, FQNNGV. CDR3 size: 13 residues. The J segment lost 2 bases and the V segment lost 8 bases, leaving 1 base of the junction unmatched. CDR3: CASRGGAYNEQFF. The DNA of the CDR3 is TGTGCCAGCCGCGGGGGGGCCTACAATGAGCAGTTCTTC.

The chain uses TRBV5-1 and TRBJ2-3, with D maybe TRBD2 (5 bases). This CDR3 has 15 residues. V lost 7 bases to trimming and J lost 0 bases, with 15 bases between them. Germline V gene data show CDR1 as SGHRS and CDR2 as YFSETQ. Written as DNA, the CDR3 is TGCGCCAGCCGTACCGAGGGAGTGAGCACAGATACGCAGTATTTT. Encoded protein: CASRTEGVSTDTQYF. The full variable domain, rest sourced from reference TRBV5-1 and TRBJ2-3, is KAGVTQTPRYLIKTRGQQVTLSCSPISGHRSVSWYQQTPGQGLQFLFEYFSETQRNKGNFPGRFSGRQFSNSRSEMNVSTLELGDSALYLCASRTEGVSTDTQYFGPGTRLTVL.

The chain recombines TRBV5-4 with TRBJ2-1; TRBD2 is a possible D gene (5 bases). Germline V lookup: CDR1 SGHNT, CDR2 YYREEE (reference sequence). The CDR3 has 13 amino acids. Trimming took off 7 bases at V and 4 bases at J, with 12 bases between the two ends. The CDR3 DNA reads as TGTGCCAGCCAGAGGACTTCTTACAATGAGCAGTTCTTC. Protein sequence: CASQRTSYNEQFF.

This rearrangement joins TRBV11-2 to TRBJ2-7; 8 bases align to TRBD2. V shed 3 bases and J 4 bases; nucleotides not matched to a gene: 11. Germline values: CDR1 SGHAT, CDR2 FQNNGV. This CDR3 has 16 residues. The CDR3 DNA reads TGTGCCAGCAGCTTTAGGCGGGGAGCGGGGGCATACGAGCAGTACTTC. This codes for CASSFRRGAGAYEQYF.